These T cell receptor beta chains were read from a single sample in a study of cytomegalovirus exposure and HLA in healthy donors. Using immunoSEQ multiplex PCR, the repertoire was profiled, and TCRdb retains in-frame clones only, with some absent. The sample contains about 92,000 clones, nearly 70% of which appear only once. The sample was PBMCs. Every receptor here comes from a man between 45 and 60 years old in good health and CMV-seronegative. Both conserved end residues are part of each CDR3. Each record gives: D gene, J gene, V gene, clone size, CDR3 protein, CDR3 DNA. The D gene is left open where the match is weak. Some rows have no size entry. The others give once, few or many, or a class for an expanded clone.

NA | TRBJ2-5 | TRBV7-9 | NA | CASSLKGPQETQYF | TGTGCCAGCAGCTTAAAGGGGCCCCAAGAGACCCAGTACTTC
TRBD2 | TRBJ2-1 | TRBV10-3 | NA | CAIRLAGEEEQFF | TGTGCCATCCGTCTAGCGGGAGAAGAAGAGCAGTTCTTC
TRBD2 | TRBJ2-5 | TRBV19 | NA | CASRGLAGGETQYF | TGTGCCAGTAGGGGTCTAGCGGGGGGAGAGACCCAGTACTTC
TRBD1 | TRBJ1-5 | TRBV19 | NA | CASSPRTGWVDQPQHF | TGTGCCAGTAGTCCCCGGACAGGGTGGGTAGATCAGCCCCAGCATTTT
NA | TRBJ2-3 | TRBV10-3 | once | CAISVGLLDTQYF | TGTGCCATCAGTGTCGGACTCTTGGATACGCAGTATTTT
NA | TRBJ2-2 | TRBV29-1 | NA | CSVRRQGGTGELFF | TGCAGCGTCCGCCGGCAGGGAGGAACCGGGGAGCTGTTTTTT
TRBD2 | TRBJ2-1 | TRBV5-4 | NA | CATSGSNHNEQFF | TGTGCCACTAGCGGGAGTAATCACAATGAGCAGTTCTTC
TRBD1 | TRBJ1-2 | TRBV29-1 | NA | CSVSGQGIGYTF | TGCAGCGTATCCGGACAGGGAATAGGCTACACCTTC
NA | TRBJ1-5 | TRBV27 | NA | CASRGGGQPQHF | TGTGCCAGCAGGGGGGGTGGTCAGCCCCAGCATTTT
NA | TRBJ1-1 | TRBV29-1 | once | CSLKITASNTEAFF | TGCAGCTTAAAAATAACTGCAAGCAACACTGAAGCTTTCTTT
TRBD1 | TRBJ1-1 | TRBV30 | once | CAWSVTGQGNTEAFF | TGTGCCTGGAGTGTAACGGGACAGGGCAACACTGAAGCTTTCTTT
NA | TRBJ1-5 | TRBV20-1 | NA | CSARGDQPQHF | TGCAGTGCTAGGGGCGATCAGCCCCAGCATTTT
NA | TRBJ1-4 | TRBV6-5 | NA | CASSYSKGQGKLFF | TGTGCCAGCAGTTACTCGAAGGGACAAGGAAAACTGTTTTTT
NA | TRBJ1-1 | TRBV2 | NA | CASRGVKGMNTEAFF | TGTGCCAGCAGAGGGGTGAAGGGAATGAACACTGAAGCTTTCTTT
NA | TRBJ1-4 | TRBV11-2 | few | CASSPEADAWLDEKLFF | TGTGCCAGCAGCCCGGAGGCGGACGCATGGTTGGATGAAAAACTGTTTTTT
NA | TRBJ1-3 | TRBV7-2 | NA | CASSRDSDPSGNTIYF | TGTGCCAGCAGCCGCGACAGCGATCCCTCTGGAAACACCATATATTTT
NA | TRBJ2-5 | TRBV7-3 | NA | CASSLLGGAQETQYF | TGTGCCAGCAGCTTACTAGGCGGGGCCCAAGAGACCCAGTACTTC
NA | TRBJ2-2 | TRBV4-2 | NA | CASSQVPPAGEGELFF | TGTGCCAGCAGCCAAGTCCCACCGGCAGGTGAAGGGGAGCTGTTTTTT
NA | TRBJ1-5 | TRBV7-9 | NA | CASSLSGVNQPQHF | TGTGCCAGCAGCTTATCTGGAGTCAATCAGCCCCAGCATTTT
NA | TRBJ2-4 | TRBV11-2 | NA | CASSLTAGANIQYF | TGTGCCAGCAGCTTAACTGCGGGGGCAAACATTCAGTACTTC
TRBD1 | TRBJ1-2 | TRBV4-1 | once | CASSQIGQGFGYTF | TGCGCCAGCAGCCAGATCGGACAGGGGTTCGGCTACACCTTC
NA | TRBJ2-3 | TRBV15 | NA | CATSRDRVKPYTDTQYF | TGTGCCACCAGCAGAGATCGGGTCAAACCTTACACAGATACGCAGTATTTT
TRBD1 | TRBJ2-5 | TRBV2 | NA | CASEGTDQETQYF | TGTGCCAGCGAGGGGACAGATCAAGAGACCCAGTACTTC